This T cell receptor (beta chain) was recovered during a study of metastatic and nonmetastatic thyroid tumors. Study overall: Repertoires of blood and of tissue (tumor or nodule) from malignant and benign thyroid patients were compared. Findings and limits, study-wide: TCR beta diversity was reportedly significantly higher in malignant thyroid tumors than benign nodules, in blood and tumor.

This clone has ten or more counts. Its specificity is unknown. J was trimmed by 0 bases and V by 6 bases; bases with no gene match: 3. This CDR3 has 14 residues. Germline values: CDR1 DFQATT, CDR2 SNEGSKA (reference sequence). Per the authors' pipeline: CDR3 differences across clinicopathological groups were used to build a distant-metastasis classifier for papillary thyroid cancer. TCRdb ran MiXCR on the PCR reads. TCRdb, rather than the study authors, made the V and J calls. This sample has 35,000 to 50,000 clones, with 17% found just once. Thyroid surgery was performed in patients who had received no treatment beforehand.

The chain links TRBV20-1 to TRBJ1-5; 9 bases are a match to TRBD1. This clonotype was sampled from a female donor with papillary thyroid cancer or a benign thyroid nodule (not recorded which). Some clones in this sample may be carry-over from other donors' samples. Sequencing input: tumor tissue. CDR3 sequence: CSARDRASNQPQHF. The CDR3 DNA reads as TGCAGTGCCCGGGACAGGGCTAGCAATCAGCCCCAGCATTTT.